This T cell receptor (beta chain) was sequenced during a study of vaccination effects on CD4 cells after COVID-19. In the study overall: A density of roughly 2 million PBMC per well was used; these cells were cultured with 10 IU/ml IL-2 and around 9.6 ug/ml peptides.

A word on this clone: Antigen: not known.

Some clones are missing from TCRdb's copy, which holds only in-frame ones; the method was immunoSEQ multiplex PCR. The sample includes some 30,000 clones, about two thirds seen only once; the top ten take 3.8%. Investigators separated out CD4+ T cells once around 11 days of culture had passed. The CDR3 contains 13 residues. V gave up 1 base and J gave up 5 bases, with 11 bases separating them. In germline, CDR1 is SQVTM, CDR2 ANQGSEA. The genes are TRBV29-1 and TRBJ2-5; D not resolved. This TCR was sampled from a human donor who received a COVID-19 vaccine. The sample was CD4+ T cells from PBMCs cultured without peptide, taken before COVID-19 vaccination. The CDR3 region is CSVEATSSETQYF. The CDR3 nucleotides read TGCAGCGTTGAAGCTACGAGCTCGGAGACCCAGTACTTC.